This T cell receptor (beta chain) was identified during a study of blood T cell repertoires in COVID-19. For the study at large: Whether acute or convalescent, the COVID-19 samples came from the United States, Italy and Spain.

Germline V CDR1 and CDR2: SGHVS, FNYEAQ. Trimming removed 0 bases from V and 4 bases from J, with 10 bases in between. The CDR3 consists of 14 residues. Assay: immunoSEQ multiplex PCR; the TCRdb copy retains only in-frame clones and omits some. The table records approximately 88,000 clones, 70% to 80% of them present only once. The receptor's source is a human donor in a cohort sampled during active COVID-19. The sample comprised peripheral blood. The rearrangement joins TRBV7-6 to TRBJ2-7; D may be TRBD1 (5 bases). The CDR3 is CASSLALDTYEQYF. The CDR3 coding sequence is TGTGCCAGCAGCTTAGCCCTGGACACTTACGAGCAGTACTTC.